This TCR beta chain originates from a study of identical twins (TCRdb year 2016). About the study as a whole: To test whether fetal clonotypes persist, the study used deep sequencing on TCR alpha and beta repertoires from monozygotic twins, unrelated adults of various ages, and cord blood. Replicate twin experiments were performed at different times using different library preparation protocols to rule out contamination. General findings and caveats noted by the study authors: Because the same donors could not be followed over many years, conclusions were based on cross-sectional statistical analysis. In monozygotic twins, recombination models systematically underestimated out-of-frame TCR alpha sharing, but the models matched the sharing seen between unrelated individuals. Zero-insertion analyses could be partly confounded by invariant T cells such as MAIT and iNKT, though diverse VJ usage argued against such confounding for most clonotypes. Fewer insertions were carried by abundant cord blood beta clonotypes, a similar but weaker trend appeared in young adult naive repertoires, and no such trend appeared in memory repertoires. The excess sharing between twins in beta out-of-frame sequences was weaker because fewer shared sequences reduced the signal-to-noise ratio. Out-of-frame TCR alpha sequences shared between twins showed an excess of low generation-probability sequences compared with coincidental sharing between unrelated individuals.

V was cut back by 5 bases and J by 0 bases, leaving a gap of 14 bases between them. As encoded in the germline V gene, CDR1 is SGHTA while CDR2 is FQGNSA. The CDR3 sequence runs 16 residues, both termini included. Only the CDR3 portion is preserved as DNA: 48 bases, with reading frame beginning at the first base. Every donor was a healthy Caucasian. Three pairs of female monozygotic twins, all aged 18 to 29 years, were included in the twin cohort. Positive isolation kits from Invitrogen were used to isolate CD4+ and CD8+ T cell populations. The protocol used for the library was 5' RACE. Reads for this sample came from an Illumina HiSeq 2000. A universal primer binding site was introduced by template switching, and a unique molecular identifier was present in the final cDNA, enabling accurate counting of TCR cDNA molecules. First-strand cDNA for TCR alpha and beta chains was synthesized from specific primers in the conserved constant-segment region. To control for contamination, every cDNA library carried two barcodes: a SMART-Mk sample barcode plus Illumina barcodes. TruSeq adapter sequences, together with Illumina sample barcodes, were added in two successive PCR steps. The Illumina HiSeq platform was used with custom primers to sequence TCR alpha and beta cDNA libraries. Per the source publication's procedure: MiGEC processed the raw reads to extract unique molecular identifiers, while MiXCR was used to determine the CDR3 positions. Recombination models were inferred per individual with the repgenHMM and IGoR tools using an EM algorithm. Shared clonotypes were analyzed with the tcR package in R, and sharing was normalized by the product of cloneset sizes. Out-of-frame nonproductive sequences were analyzed to study raw recombination free of thymic and clonal selection effects. Using fastp at Q25 and MiXCR, TCRdb reprocessed the public reads and kept productive beta chains. Entries are consolidated by CDR3 protein sequence, retaining the most common genes and DNA. For this entry, the V and J calls and clone size follow TCRdb and not the study's own pipeline. This sample lists approximately 190,000 distinct CDR3 sequences; about 15% were detected once. The top ten clonotypes cover 40% of the sample.

To note about this clonotype: Which antigen it targets is not known. Here the CDR3 omits its conserved ending phenylalanine or tryptophan, so a read error is the likely source.

These same records also appear under a second study, on T cells expressing NK-cell markers. As described in the second report: In sorted CD3+CD56+NKG2C+, CD3+CD56+NKG2C- and CD3+CD56-NKG2C+ T-cell subsets from eight or nine donors, TCR beta-chain repertoires were profiled. Of the eight sequenced donors, seven were found to be HCMV-seropositive and one was found to be HCMV-seronegative. To restrict sorting to alphabetaTCR-expressing T cells, an anti-gammadeltaTCR antibody was added in several experiments. In over 5 donors, the dominant CD3+CD56+NKG2C+ clonotypes were among the top 10 CD8+ clonotypes and accounted for about 1.0-7.5% of CD8+ T cells. Those dominant clonotypes were again the most abundant among CD3+CD56-NKG2C+ cells in several donors, at roughly 28.3-65%. Whether the expanded NKG2C-expressing T cell clones were specific for HCMV antigens was left unclear. The eight sequenced donors were randomly selected healthy volunteers, three men and five women. A commercial ELISA kit detecting HCMV-specific IgG in serum was used to determine HCMV serostatus. MIGEC handled demultiplexing of the reads and grouping by UMI, while MiTCR was used to assemble and quantify clonotypes. To exclude erroneous sequences, any TCR cDNA sequence not supported by at least two reads was discarded. The tcR package was used for downstream repertoire analysis, with clonotypes matched between fractions based on CDR3 nucleotide sequence plus V segment. VDJmatch was used to annotate antigen specificity against VDJdb, with one amino acid substitution in CDR3 permitted.

What was sequenced was CD8+ T cells sorted from blood. The TCR originated in a woman between 18 and 29 years old in good health. The chain couples TRBV7-2 to TRBJ2-1; the D gene is possibly TRBD2, with 6 bases matching. The CDR3 loop reads CASSVSGGNSYNEQFL. The DNA sequence is as follows: TGTGCCAGCAGCGTTAGCGGCGGGAACTCCTACAATGAGCAGTTCCTC.